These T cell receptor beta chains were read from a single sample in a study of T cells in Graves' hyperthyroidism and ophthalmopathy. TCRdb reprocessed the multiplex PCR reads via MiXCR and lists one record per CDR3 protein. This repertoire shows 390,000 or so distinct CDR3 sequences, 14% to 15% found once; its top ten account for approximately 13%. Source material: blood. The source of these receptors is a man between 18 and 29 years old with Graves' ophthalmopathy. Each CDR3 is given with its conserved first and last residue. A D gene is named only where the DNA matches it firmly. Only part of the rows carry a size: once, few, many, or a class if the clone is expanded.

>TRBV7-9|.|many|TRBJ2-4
TGTGCCAGCAGCCTGACACCGTTGGGGCGACTAGCCAAAAACATTCAGTACTTC
CASSLTPLGRLAKNIQYF
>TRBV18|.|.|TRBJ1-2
TGTGCCAGCTCACCAAGCCCTGGAGCGCACTCCCTCCTACTTTATGGCTACACCTTC
CASSPSPGAHSLLLYGYTF
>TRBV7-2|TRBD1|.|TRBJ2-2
TGTGCCAGCAGCTTAGGGGGGACAGGGGGCGTATCAGAGCTGTTTTTT
CASSLGGTGGVSELFF
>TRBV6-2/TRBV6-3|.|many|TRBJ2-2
TGTGCCAGCAGTTACTCCCGCCGGACGTCGTCCGGGGAGCTGTTTTTT
CASSYSRRTSSGELFF
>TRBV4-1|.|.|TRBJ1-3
TGCGCCAGCAGCCAAGATCGAACGAGGGTTTCTGGAAACACCATATATTTT
CASSQDRTRVSGNTIYF
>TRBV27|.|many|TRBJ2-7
TGTGCCAGCAGTTTGACGCTAGGGTCTAATGAGCAGTACTTC
CASSLTLGSNEQYF
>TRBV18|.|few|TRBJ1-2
TGTGCCAGCTCACCACCCTACAGTACTAAAGGAGTTAACTATGGCTACACCTTC
CASSPPYSTKGVNYGYTF
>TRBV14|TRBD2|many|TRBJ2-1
TGTGCCAGCAGCCAAGTTAAGCGGGAGCAGGGTAGGGAGCAGTTCTTC
CASSQVKREQGREQFF
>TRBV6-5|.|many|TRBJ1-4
TGTGCCAGCAGTTACTCTCGGGGGCGTAGACATGAAAAACTGTTTTTT
CASSYSRGRRHEKLFF
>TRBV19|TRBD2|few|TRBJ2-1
TGTGCCAGTAGTATCCCTAGCGGGAGAAATGAGCAGTTCTTC
CASSIPSGRNEQFF
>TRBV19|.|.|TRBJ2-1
TGTGCCAGTAATATAGAGGGAAGCCCCTACAATGAGCAGTTCTTC
CASNIEGSPYNEQFF
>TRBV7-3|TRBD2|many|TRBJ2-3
TGTGCCAGCAGCTTCGTGGGCGGGAGGGCCACAGATACGCAGTATTTT
CASSFVGGRATDTQYF
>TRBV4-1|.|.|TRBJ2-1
TGCGCCAGCAGCCAGTCACTAGGCAATGAGCAGTTCTTC
CASSQSLGNEQFF
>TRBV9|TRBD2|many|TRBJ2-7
TGTGCCAGCAGCGTAGCTACTGGGGGGGGAAGGGAGCAGTACTTC
CASSVATGGGREQYF
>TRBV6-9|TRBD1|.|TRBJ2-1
TGTGCCAGCAGTTACCTGGACAGGGGGAGGGATGAGCAGTTCTTC
CASSYLDRGRDEQFF
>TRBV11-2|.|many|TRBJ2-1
TGTGCCAGCAGCTTAGTTGGGACGCGCCTCAATGAGCAGTTCTTC
CASSLVGTRLNEQFF
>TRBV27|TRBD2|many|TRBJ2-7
TGTGCCAGCAGGCGGACTAGCGGACCTTACGAGCAGTACTTC
CASRRTSGPYEQYF
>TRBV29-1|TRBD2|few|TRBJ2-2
TGCAGCGTTGTGACGGCGGGAGGCGGGGAGCTGTTTTTT
CSVVTAGGGELFF
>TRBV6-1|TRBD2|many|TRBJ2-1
TGTGCCAGCACCTTATCGGCGCTAGCGGGAGTAGGTGAGCAGTTCTTC
CASTLSALAGVGEQFF
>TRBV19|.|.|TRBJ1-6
TGTGCCAGTAGTACCGGTGTTAATTCACCCCTCCACTTT
CASSTGVNSPLHF
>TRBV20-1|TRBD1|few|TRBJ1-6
TGCAGTGCTAGTGTTGGGACAGGGAGTTCACCCCTCCACTTT
CSASVGTGSSPLHF
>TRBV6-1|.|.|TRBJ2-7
TGTGCCAGTTGGGGGGGACAGAGTATTGGAGCAGCCGAGCAGTACTTC
CASWGGQSIGAAEQYF